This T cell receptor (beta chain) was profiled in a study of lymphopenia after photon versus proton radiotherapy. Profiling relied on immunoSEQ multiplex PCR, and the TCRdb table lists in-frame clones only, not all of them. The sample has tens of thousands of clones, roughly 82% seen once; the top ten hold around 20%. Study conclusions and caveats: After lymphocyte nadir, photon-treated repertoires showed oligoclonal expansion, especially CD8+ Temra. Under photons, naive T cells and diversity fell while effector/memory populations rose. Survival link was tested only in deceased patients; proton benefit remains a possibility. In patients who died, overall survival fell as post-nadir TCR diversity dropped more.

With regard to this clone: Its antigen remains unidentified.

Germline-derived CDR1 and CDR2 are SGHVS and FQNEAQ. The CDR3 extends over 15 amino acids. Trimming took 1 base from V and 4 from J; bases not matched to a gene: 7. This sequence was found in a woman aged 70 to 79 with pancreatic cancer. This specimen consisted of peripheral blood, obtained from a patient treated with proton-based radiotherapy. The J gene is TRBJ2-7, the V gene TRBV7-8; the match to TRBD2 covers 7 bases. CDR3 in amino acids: CASSLGTGGGYEQYF. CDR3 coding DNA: TGTGCCAGCAGCTTAGGGACGGGAGGTGGGTACGAGCAGTACTTC.